Detailed here is one T cell receptor beta chain. This table comes from immunoSEQ multiplex PCR, and its TCRdb copy is limited to in-frame clones, with some not included. In the table there are tens of thousands of clones, about 93% of which are singletons. These data are taken from a study of T cell changes during pregnancy in multiple sclerosis. V dropped 1 base and J dropped 0 bases, with 7 bases sitting between them. The germline gives CDR1 SGHTA, CDR2 FQGNSA. This CDR3 region has 15 residues. This specimen consisted of peripheral blood, obtained in the first trimester of pregnancy. This TCR derives from a female donor with multiple sclerosis, enrolled in a pregnancy study. The chain recombines TRBV7-2 with TRBJ1-3; D unresolved. CDR3: CASSLGLISGNTIYF. The CDR3, as DNA: TGTGCCAGCAGCTTAGGGCTGATCTCTGGAAACACCATATATTTT.